This T cell receptor beta chain originates from a study of blood T cells in healthy people across ages (dated by TCRdb to between 2014 and 2017). The study in broad terms: In model experiments, template switching captured about one uniquely barcoded TCR beta cDNA molecule for every two T cells. To avoid experimental bias, donors of different ages were distributed randomly across sequencing lanes. Using the same blood draw, the study looked at two additional independent replicas of 1 million unique cDNA reads for two donors, one aged 18 to 30 and the other aged 80 or older. To track age-related changes in TCR beta repertoire diversity, the study relied on deep sequencing normalized with unique cDNA molecular identifiers. Donors were grouped into four age groups: young (average approximately 16 years), middle-aged (over 35), aged (62) and long-lived (around 82).

Findings and caveats that apply to the study as a whole: Compared with the aged group, the long-lived group had more naive CD4+ T cells, fewer expanded clones and increased TCR diversity, suggesting age selection. Estimates of total diversity from one million sequenced T cells were regarded as lower bounds and underestimates. As age increased, observed TCR beta diversity per million T cells dropped in a roughly linear way, and a significant reduction was already evident by age 40. The percentage of naive T cells measured by flow cytometry correlated strongly with observed TCR beta diversity. Because the CMV infection status of the donors was unknown, age-related changes in expanded clonotypes may potentially have been confounded. Bulk unsorted PBMC profiling prevented conclusive comparison of naive and antigen-experienced compartments.

The donors were some 36 Caucasian individuals from Russia, aged 6 to 90 years, who were systemically healthy. Approximately 9.3 milliliters of peripheral blood were collected from each donor into EDTA-treated Vacutainer tubes. PBMCs were isolated by Ficoll-Paque density-gradient centrifugation, with at least 6 million obtained per sample. Trizol reagent was used to extract total RNA from the PBMCs, yielding at least 6 micrograms per sample. For every donor, an aliquot of PBMCs went through flow cytometry to measure the percentages of naive CD45RAhigh/CD27high T cells. Receptor amplification or capture employed 5' RACE. For sequencing, an Illumina HiSeq 2500 was employed. The second PCR ran for roughly 7 to 11 cycles and used a J-beta primer mix along with a sample-barcoded 5' primer. Each TCR beta cDNA molecule received a unique molecular identifier from a template-switch 5' adaptor carrying 12 random nucleotides. Each sample yielded at least 3 million CDR3-containing paired-end reads. The Mint cDNA synthesis kit, primed by a TRBC-specific oligonucleotide, was used to synthesize first-strand cDNA from all RNA. After uracil-DNA glycosylase treatment, a first 18-cycle PCR used universal primers M1SS and BC2_uni_R on all cDNA. From the authors' description of their analysis: Normalization of each sample was performed by random selection of 1 million high-quality reads, each carrying a distinct molecular identifier. Instead of being binned into consensus sequences, reads with shared molecular identifiers were discarded. MiTCR, with a Q25 quality threshold and the strictest error-elimination algorithm, was used for CDR3 identification, clonotype clustering and error correction. A nonparametric unseen species model with Euler transformation was used to estimate a lower bound on total TCR beta diversity. TCRdb passed the public sequencing reads through fastp at Q25 and MiXCR, retaining productive beta sequences. CDR3 protein sequences are deduplicated, and each keeps its most common genes and DNA. Clone size and V and J calls follow TCRdb, not the original study. This sample is represented by about 780,000 distinct CDR3 sequences; approximately 65% of them were singletons. The leading ten clones occupy roughly a quarter of the sample.

There are 13 amino acids in the CDR3, from cysteine to phenylalanine inclusive. The only DNA kept is the CDR3, 39 bases in frame from the first base. Trimming takes 2 bases from V and 4 bases from J, and the germline ends sit 10 bases apart. As encoded in the germline V gene (reference sequence), CDR1 is DFQATT while CDR2 is SNEGSKA. This clonotype was observed once. Which antigen it targets is not known. Qualities for individual bases were not recorded, and no much larger clone is one base off. The TCR originated in a man aged 25-40 years in good health. Sequencing was done on a sample of blood. The V and J genes are TRBV20-1 and TRBJ2-3; a tentative D match to TRBD1 spans 5 bases. The sequenced DNA is TGCAGTGCTAGACCTAGGGGTTCAGATACGCAGTATTTT. Its amino acids are CSARPRGSDTQYF.